The 28 T cell receptor beta chains below all came from one sample that was sequenced in a study of blood T cell repertoires in COVID-19. Assay: immunoSEQ multiplex PCR; the TCRdb copy retains only in-frame clones and omits some. Of roughly 180,000 clones listed, just under 85% were seen once; the top ten hold around 7.7%. The sample consisted of peripheral blood. Source of these receptors: a middle-aged man who had recovered from COVID-19.

The rearrangement links TRBV7-2 to TRBJ2-3, with D maybe TRBD2 (6 bases). Per germline, CDR1 SGHTA and CDR2 FQGNSA. V lost 5 bases and J lost 1, with 13 bases in between. This CDR3 region has 15 residues. In DNA form, the CDR3 reads TGTGCCAGCAGCCCCTGGACGGGGGGCACAGATACGCAGTATTTT. This translates into CASSPWTGGTDTQYF.

The chain uses TRBV18 and TRBJ2-1; 9 positions agree with TRBD2. The germline gives CDR1 KGHSH, CDR2 LQKENI. The CDR3 is made up of 17 amino acids. The junction had 8 bases not matched to a gene; V was cut back by 1 base and J by 4 bases. CDR3 DNA sequence: TGTGCCAGCTCACCACTACTGACTAGCGGAGAATACAATGAGCAGTTCTTC. Translated, it gives CASSPLLTSGEYNEQFF.

The chain joins TRBV5-1 to TRBJ1-6; D possibly corresponds to TRBD1 (5 bases). The CDR3 spans 15 residues. The germline CDR1 and CDR2 sequences are SGHRS and YFSETQ. V was clipped by 4 bases and J by 9 bases, with 17 bases between them. For the CDR3, the DNA is TGCGCCAGCAGCCTAATGGGGCGGGGGAGTTCACCCCTCCACTTT. As protein: CASSLMGRGSSPLHF.

The rearrangement uses TRBV6-5 and TRBJ2-3; 7 bases line up with TRBD2. Germline V gene data show CDR1 as MNHEY and CDR2 as SVGAGI. V gave up 2 bases and J gave up 5 bases; unmatched junction bases: 4. This CDR3 contains 14 residues. CDR3 in amino acids: CASSYERGEDTQYF. CDR3 nucleotide sequence: TGTGCCAGCAGTTACGAGCGGGGCGAAGATACGCAGTATTTT.

The chain combines TRBV9 with TRBJ2-5; D is unresolved. Trimming took off 0 bases at V and 5 bases at J, with 14 bases between the two ends. The CDR3 is made up of 15 amino acids. From germline, CDR1 is SGDLS and CDR2 YYNGEE. CDR3 sequence reads: CASSVGSPPIETQYF. The CDR3 DNA sequence: TGTGCCAGCAGCGTAGGGAGCCCTCCAATCGAGACCCAGTACTTC. Full variable domain (remainder filled in from reference TRBV9 and TRBJ2-5): DSGVTQTPKHLITATGQRVTLRCSPRSGDLSVYWYQQSLDQGLQFLIQYYNGEERAKGNILERFSAQQFPDLHSELNLSSLELGDSALYFCASSVGSPPIETQYFGPGTRLLVL.

The count of this clone is one. This chain uses TRBV10-3 with TRBJ1-2; TRBD1 matches at 9 bases. Germline V lookup: CDR1 ENHRY, CDR2 SYGVKD. CDR3 size: 13 residues. V shed 5 bases and J 6 bases; nucleotides not matched to a gene: 4. CDR3 sequence (DNA): TGTGCCATCAGTCCGGGACAGGGAGATGGCTACACCTTC. Amino acid sequence: CAISPGQGDGYTF.

The chain carries TRBV30 and TRBJ2-1; D remains ambiguous. The CDR3 spans 14 residues. Germline V gene data show CDR1 as GTSNPN and CDR2 as SVGIG (reference sequence). Trimming removed 2 bases from V and 0 bases from J, with 8 bases in between. The DNA of the CDR3 is TGTGCCTGGAGTTTACTGAGCTCCTACAATGAGCAGTTCTTC. It is translated as CAWSLLSSYNEQFF.

This clone has only a few counts. The J gene is TRBJ2-2, the V gene TRBV7-9, with D unclear. CDR1 and CDR2 (germline): SEHNR, FQNEAQ (reference sequence). This CDR3 comprises 14 residues. Trimming cost V 3 bases and J 1 base, with 6 bases left between them. The CDR3, as DNA: TGTGCCAGCAGCTTCGACATGAACACCGGGGAGCTGTTTTTT. Translation gives CASSFDMNTGELFF.

The chain links TRBV3-1 (or the pseudogene TRBV3-2) to TRBJ2-5, with TRBD1 as a possible D gene (6 bases). The V end was cut by 5 bases, the J end by 5 bases, with 12 bases between. Looked up from germline, CDR1 is LGHDT and CDR2 is YNNKEL (reference sequence). CDR3 size: 13 residues. The chain's CDR3 is CASSSDRRETQYF. CDR3 DNA: TGTGCCAGCAGCTCAGACAGGAGGGAGACCCAGTACTTC.

CDR3 nucleotide sequence: TGTGCCAGCAGCCCTGGACTAGCGGGATCTGTAAGCAATGAGCAGTTCTTC. Its translation is CASSPGLAGSVSNEQFF. The chain has TRBV3-1 (or the pseudogene TRBV3-2) and TRBJ2-1; 12 nucleotides agree with TRBD2. V gave up 4 bases and J gave up 6 bases; unmatched junction bases: 10. The CDR3 length is 17 residues. Germline CDR1 and CDR2: LGHDT and YNNKEL (reference sequence).

The chain links TRBV3-1 (or the pseudogene TRBV3-2) to TRBJ2-2, with D maybe TRBD1 (5 bases). Germline CDR1 LGHDT, CDR2 YNNKEL (reference sequence). V was trimmed by 1 base and J by 1 base, leaving 7 bases between them. The CDR3 has 15 amino acids. CDR3 nucleotides: TGTGCCAGCAGCCAAGGGGGCATGAACACCGGGGAGCTGTTTTTT. Translating it yields CASSQGGMNTGELFF.

The chain links TRBV12-3 or TRBV12-4 to TRBJ2-5; TRBD1 matches at 8 bases. Unmatched junction bases numbered 8, after V lost 8 bases and J lost 6 bases. The CDR3 contains 13 residues. The CDR3 coding sequence is TGTGCCAGCGAAACCCAGGGGGCCCAGACCCAGTACTTC. Encoded protein: CASETQGAQTQYF.

This chain connects TRBV10-3 to TRBJ1-3; TRBD1 might be the D (6 bases). V dropped 8 bases and J dropped 1 base, with 18 bases sitting between them. There are 16 residues in the CDR3. In germline, CDR1 is ENHRY, CDR2 SYGVKD. The CDR3 DNA follows: TGTGCCATCCGCGAGACAGGTCCATCATCTGGAAACACCATATATTTT. Translation gives CAIRETGPSSGNTIYF.

The rearrangement uses TRBV6-6 and TRBJ1-6; 11 positions match TRBD1. The CDR3 is 15 amino acids. V trimming: 5 bases; J trimming: 7 bases; junction bases outside the gene matches: 4. From germline, CDR1 is MNHNY and CDR2 SVGAGI (reference sequence). The CDR3 DNA follows: TGTGCCAGCAGTGCAGGACAGGGGGCGAATTCACCCCTCCACTTT. This encodes CASSAGQGANSPLHF.

This chain connects TRBV27 to TRBJ2-3; 10 bases are shared with TRBD2. Trimming cost V 6 bases and J 5 bases; bases outside gene matches: 14. This CDR3 comprises 17 residues. Per the germline V gene, CDR1 is MNHEY and CDR2 is SMNVEV (reference sequence). The CDR3 sequence is CASSPIRLAGEVDTQYF. CDR3 in DNA: TGTGCCAGCAGCCCTATACGGCTAGCGGGAGAGGTAGATACGCAGTATTTT.

The V and J genes are TRBV28 and TRBJ2-5; 9 bases align to TRBD1. This CDR3 region has 15 residues. With 2 bases clipped from V and 4 bases from J, the junction kept 5 bases outside the gene matches. CDR1 and CDR2 (germline): MDHEN, SYDVKM. In DNA form, the CDR3 reads TGTGCCAGCAGTTTACGTTGGGACAGGGTAGAGACCCAGTACTTC. It encodes CASSLRWDRVETQYF.

The chain links TRBV2 to TRBJ1-4; D unresolved. CDR1 is SNHLY, CDR2 FYNNEI, per germline. V gave up 8 bases and J gave up 2 bases, with 9 bases separating them. The length of the CDR3 is 13 residues. This chain's CDR3 is CASSGWTNEKLFF. In nucleotides, the CDR3 is TGTGCCAGCTCCGGGTGGACTAATGAAAAACTGTTTTTT.

The rearrangement uses TRBV6-5 and TRBJ1-1, with D maybe TRBD1 (5 bases). The CDR3 is made up of 15 amino acids. Germline assignment: CDR1 MNHEY and CDR2 SVGAGI. V gave up 5 bases and J gave up 0 bases, with 13 bases separating them. The CDR3 DNA is TGTGCCAGCAGTATCTCACAGGTTATGAACACTGAAGCTTTCTTT. As protein: CASSISQVMNTEAFF.

Details on this clone: Other DNA sequences in the sample encode the same CDR3. V and J are TRBV2 and TRBJ2-2; tentative D call: TRBD2 (6 bases). The CDR3 has 14 amino acids. Germline loops: CDR1 SNHLY, CDR2 FYNNEI. V shed 6 bases and J shed 5 bases, with 13 bases lying between them. The chain's CDR3 is CASRGDSGTGELFF. CDR3 nucleotide sequence: TGTGCCAGCAGGGGAGACAGCGGGACCGGGGAGCTGTTTTTT.

This rearrangement joins TRBV6-2 or TRBV6-3 to TRBJ2-1; D may be TRBD2 (6 bases). V was shortened by 2 bases and J by 3 bases, with 8 bases between the two germline ends. The CDR3 is 14 residues long. The V gene's germline CDR1 is MNHEY and CDR2 SVGEGT. This chain's CDR3 is CASSYNGGYNEQFF. CDR3 sequence (DNA): TGTGCCAGCAGTTACAACGGGGGCTACAATGAGCAGTTCTTC.

The rearrangement joins TRBV11-2 to TRBJ2-3, with D perhaps TRBD2 (5 bases). The CDR3 has 13 amino acids. In germline, CDR1 is SGHAT, CDR2 FQNNGV. The V end was cut by 8 bases, the J end by 6 bases, with 15 bases between. The CDR3 coding sequence is TGTGCCAGCGGGCTCGCCGGGGAGGATACGCAGTATTTT. The encoded protein is CASGLAGEDTQYF.

This clone has just a few counts. The V call is TRBV6-2 or TRBV6-3, the J call TRBJ1-3, with TRBD1 identical over 7 bases. The CDR3 spans 15 residues. The V gene end was trimmed by 5 bases and the J gene end by 2 bases; junction bases not matched to a gene: 6. CDR1 is MNHEY, CDR2 SVGEGT, per germline. The CDR3 nucleotides are TGTGCCAGCAGTGCGTTACAGGGGCCTGGAAACACCATATATTTT. Translated, it gives CASSALQGPGNTIYF.

The rearrangement uses TRBV9 and TRBJ1-1; D unresolved. CDR3 length: 12 amino acids. V lost 4 bases and J 5 bases, leaving 9 bases between the germline ends. Looked up from germline, CDR1 is SGDLS and CDR2 is YYNGEE. CDR3: CASSRVGTEAFF. Here the CDR3 DNA reads TGTGCCAGCAGCCGGGTCGGAACTGAAGCTTTCTTT. The full variable domain, in which reference TRBV9 and TRBJ1-1 provide the parts outside the CDR3, is DSGVTQTPKHLITATGQRVTLRCSPRSGDLSVYWYQQSLDQGLQFLIQYYNGEERAKGNILERFSAQQFPDLHSELNLSSLELGDSALYFCASSRVGTEAFFGQGTRLTVV.

This rearrangement joins TRBV9 to TRBJ2-5; D is unclear. Trimming cost V 3 bases and J 4 bases, with 16 bases left between them. CDR3 length: 15 residues. The V gene's germline CDR1 is SGDLS and CDR2 YYNGEE. The CDR3 DNA reads as TGTGCCAGCAGCGCTGGGCCCCAAGAAGGAGAGACCCAGTACTTC. Its protein is CASSAGPQEGETQYF.

The rearrangement links TRBV6-5 to TRBJ1-4; 7 bases are shared with TRBD1. Per germline, CDR1 MNHEY and CDR2 SVGAGI. Trimming at V came to 6 bases and at J to 3 bases, leaving 4 bases not matched to a gene. This CDR3 has 14 amino acids. DNA of the CDR3: TGTGCCAGCAGGGCAGGGGGTCCTAATGAAAAACTGTTTTTT. This sequence encodes CASRAGGPNEKLFF.

The genes are TRBV7-8 and TRBJ2-7; 11 nucleotides match TRBD2. This CDR3 contains 17 residues. J was trimmed by 3 bases and V by 4 bases; bases with no gene match: 11. Per germline, CDR1 SGHVS and CDR2 FQNEAQ. The CDR3 protein is CASSYVVAGGPGYEQYF. DNA of the CDR3: TGTGCCAGCAGCTACGTCGTAGCGGGGGGGCCTGGCTACGAGCAGTACTTC.

This rearrangement joins TRBV11-3 to TRBJ2-1; D is perhaps TRBD1 (6 bases). The germline CDR1 and CDR2 sequences are SGHNT and YENEEA. The V end lost 0 bases, the J end lost 14 bases, and 14 bases lay between the germline ends. This CDR3 region has 13 residues. Here the CDR3 DNA reads TGTGCCAGCAGCTTAGATCTCAGGGGTTTGGAGTTCTTC. Amino acids: CASSLDLRGLEFF.

This clone was observed a single time. V is TRBV28 and J is TRBJ1-4, with a possible D match to TRBD1 (5 bases). V was cut by 5 bases and J by 3 bases, with 13 bases left in between. The CDR3 has 15 residues. CDR1 is MDHEN and CDR2 is SYDVKM in the germline V gene. DNA for the CDR3: TGTGCCAGCAGTACACCAGGGTCGGCTAATGAAAAACTGTTTTTT. It encodes CASSTPGSANEKLFF.